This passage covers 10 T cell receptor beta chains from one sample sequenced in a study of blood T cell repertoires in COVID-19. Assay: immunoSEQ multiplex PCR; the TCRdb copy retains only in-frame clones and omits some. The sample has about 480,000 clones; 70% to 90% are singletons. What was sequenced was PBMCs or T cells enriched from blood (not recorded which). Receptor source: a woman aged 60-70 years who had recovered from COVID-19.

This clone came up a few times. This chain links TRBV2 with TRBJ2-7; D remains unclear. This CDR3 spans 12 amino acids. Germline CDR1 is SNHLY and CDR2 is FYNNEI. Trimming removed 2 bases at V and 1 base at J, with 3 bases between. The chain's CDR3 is CASSELSYEQYF. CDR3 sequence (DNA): TGTGCCAGCAGTGAACTTTCCTACGAGCAGTACTTC.

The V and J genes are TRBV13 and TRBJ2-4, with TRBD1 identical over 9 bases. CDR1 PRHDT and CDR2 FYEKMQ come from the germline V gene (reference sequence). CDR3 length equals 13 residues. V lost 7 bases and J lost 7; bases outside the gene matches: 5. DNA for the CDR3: TGTGCCAGCAACCCCGGGACAGGGAACATTCAGTACTTC. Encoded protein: CASNPGTGNIQYF.

The CDR3 is CASGWGTAGELFF. Here the CDR3 DNA reads TGTGCTAGTGGTTGGGGGACTGCCGGGGAGCTGTTTTTT. This sequence joins TRBV12-5 and TRBJ2-2; the D gene is possibly TRBD2 (6 bases). CDR3 length: 13 residues. Germline V gene sequence: CDR1 LGHNT, CDR2 FRNRAP. V lost 4 bases to trimming and J lost 6 bases, with 9 bases between them.

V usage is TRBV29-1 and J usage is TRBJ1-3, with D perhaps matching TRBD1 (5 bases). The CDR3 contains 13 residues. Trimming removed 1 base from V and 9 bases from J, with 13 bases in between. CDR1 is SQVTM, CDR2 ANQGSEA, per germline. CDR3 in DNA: TGCAGCGTTGAAGGGGGCCTCGGGGGCACCATATATTTT. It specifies CSVEGGLGGTIYF. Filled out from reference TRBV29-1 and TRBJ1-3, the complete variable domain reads SAVISQKPSRDICQRGTSLTIQCQVDSQVTMMFWYRQQPGQSLTLIATANQGSEATYESGFVIDKFPISRPNLTFSTLTVSNMSPEDSSIYLCSVEGGLGGTIYFGEGSWLTVV.

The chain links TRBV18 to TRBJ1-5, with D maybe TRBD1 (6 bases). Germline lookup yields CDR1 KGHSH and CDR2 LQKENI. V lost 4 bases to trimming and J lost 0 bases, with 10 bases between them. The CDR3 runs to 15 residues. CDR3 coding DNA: TGTGCCAGCTCACTCCAGGGGTATAGCAATCAGCCCCAGCATTTT. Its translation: CASSLQGYSNQPQHF.

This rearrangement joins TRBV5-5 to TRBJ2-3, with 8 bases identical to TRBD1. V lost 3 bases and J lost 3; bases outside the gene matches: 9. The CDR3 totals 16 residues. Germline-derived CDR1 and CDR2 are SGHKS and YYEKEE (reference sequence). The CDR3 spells CASSSGQGSLTDTQYF. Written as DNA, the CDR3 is TGTGCCAGCAGCTCCGGACAGGGCAGTTTAACAGATACGCAGTATTTT.

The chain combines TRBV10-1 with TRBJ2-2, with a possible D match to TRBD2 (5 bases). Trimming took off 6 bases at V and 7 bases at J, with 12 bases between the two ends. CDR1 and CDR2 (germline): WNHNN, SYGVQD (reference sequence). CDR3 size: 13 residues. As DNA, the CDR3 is TGCGCCAGCAGCGGGGTTTTCGGCGGGGAGCTGTTTTTT. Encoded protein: CASSGVFGGELFF.

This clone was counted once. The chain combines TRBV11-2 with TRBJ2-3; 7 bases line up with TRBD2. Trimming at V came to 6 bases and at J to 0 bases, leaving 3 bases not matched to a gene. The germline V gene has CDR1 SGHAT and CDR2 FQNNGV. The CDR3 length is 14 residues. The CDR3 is CASRGGASTDTQYF. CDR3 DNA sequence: TGTGCCAGCAGGGGAGGGGCTAGCACAGATACGCAGTATTTT.

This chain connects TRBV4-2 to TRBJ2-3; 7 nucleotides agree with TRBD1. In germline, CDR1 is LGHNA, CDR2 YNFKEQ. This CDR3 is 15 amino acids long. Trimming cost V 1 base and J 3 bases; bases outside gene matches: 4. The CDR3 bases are TGTGCCAGCAGCCAAGGTACAGGGGTTACAGATACGCAGTATTTT. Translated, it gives CASSQGTGVTDTQYF.

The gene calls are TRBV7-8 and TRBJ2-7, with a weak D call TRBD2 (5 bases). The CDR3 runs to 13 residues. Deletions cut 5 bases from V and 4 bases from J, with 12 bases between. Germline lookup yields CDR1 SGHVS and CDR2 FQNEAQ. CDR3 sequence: CASSPRGAYEQYF. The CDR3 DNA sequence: TGTGCCAGCAGCCCTCGGGGAGCATACGAGCAGTACTTC.